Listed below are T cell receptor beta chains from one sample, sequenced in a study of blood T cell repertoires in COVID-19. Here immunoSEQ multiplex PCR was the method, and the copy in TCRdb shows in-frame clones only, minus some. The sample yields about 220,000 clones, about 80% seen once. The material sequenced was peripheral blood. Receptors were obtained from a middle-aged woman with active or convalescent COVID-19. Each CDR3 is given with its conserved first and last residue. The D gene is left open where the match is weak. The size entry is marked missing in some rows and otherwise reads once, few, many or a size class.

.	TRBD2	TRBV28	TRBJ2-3	CASSLSSGGIDTQYF	TGTGCCAGCAGTTTATCGAGCGGGGGGATAGATACGCAGTATTTT
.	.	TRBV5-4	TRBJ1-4	CASSLGGVANPPFF	TGTGCCAGCAGCTTGGGGGGGGTGGCGAACCCTCCGTTTTTT
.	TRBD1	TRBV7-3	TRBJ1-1	CASSLTEGAPNTEAFF	TGTGCCAGCAGCTTAACCGAGGGGGCCCCGAACACTGAAGCTTTCTTT
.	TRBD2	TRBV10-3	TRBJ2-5	CAISELPPGGQETQYF	TGTGCCATCAGTGAGTTACCCCCGGGGGGCCAAGAGACCCAGTACTTC
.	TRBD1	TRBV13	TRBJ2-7	CASSLGKTGLREQYF	TGTGCCAGCAGCTTAGGTAAGACAGGGTTGCGCGAGCAGTACTTC
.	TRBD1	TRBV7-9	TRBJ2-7	CASSLSLDRGYEQYF	TGTGCCAGCAGCCTATCCCTCGACAGGGGATACGAGCAGTACTTC
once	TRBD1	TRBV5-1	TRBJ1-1	CASSIGQGNTEAFF	TGCGCCAGCAGCATAGGACAGGGAAACACTGAAGCTTTCTTT
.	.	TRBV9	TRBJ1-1	CASSVVQGDTEAFF	TGTGCCAGCAGCGTAGTACAGGGTGACACTGAAGCTTTCTTT
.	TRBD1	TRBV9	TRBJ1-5	CASSATGDQPQHF	TGTGCCAGCAGCGCGACAGGGGATCAGCCCCAGCATTTT
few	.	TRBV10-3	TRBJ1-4	CAISESGTIGEKLFF	TGTGCCATCAGTGAGTCAGGGACAATAGGTGAAAAACTGTTTTTT
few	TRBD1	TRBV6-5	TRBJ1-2	CASSRDSLYGYTF	TGTGCCAGCAGTCGGGACAGCCTCTATGGCTACACCTTC
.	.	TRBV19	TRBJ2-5	CASSQGLETQYF	TGTGCCAGTAGTCAGGGCTTAGAGACCCAGTACTTC
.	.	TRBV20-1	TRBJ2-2	CSASSPGFGELFF	TGCAGTGCTAGTTCCCCGGGGTTTGGGGAGCTGTTTTTT